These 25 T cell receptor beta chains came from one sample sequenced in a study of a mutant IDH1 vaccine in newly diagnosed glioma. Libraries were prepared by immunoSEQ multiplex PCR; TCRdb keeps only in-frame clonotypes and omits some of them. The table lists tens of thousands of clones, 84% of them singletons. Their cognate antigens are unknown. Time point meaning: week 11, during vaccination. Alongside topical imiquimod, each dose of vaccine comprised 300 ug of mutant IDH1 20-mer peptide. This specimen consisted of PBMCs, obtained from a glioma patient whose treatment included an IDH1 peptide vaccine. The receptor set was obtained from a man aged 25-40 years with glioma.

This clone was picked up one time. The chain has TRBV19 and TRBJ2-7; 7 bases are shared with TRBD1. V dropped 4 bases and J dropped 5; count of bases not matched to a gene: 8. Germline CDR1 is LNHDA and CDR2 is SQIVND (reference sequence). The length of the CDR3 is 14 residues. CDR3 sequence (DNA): TGTGCCAGTAGTACACAGACAGGGCCCCACGAGCAGTACTTC. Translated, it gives CASSTQTGPHEQYF.

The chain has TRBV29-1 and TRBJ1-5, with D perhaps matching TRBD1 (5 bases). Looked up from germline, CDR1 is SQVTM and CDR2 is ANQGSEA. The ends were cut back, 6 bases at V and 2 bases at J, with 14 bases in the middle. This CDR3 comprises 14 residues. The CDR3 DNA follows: TGCAGCGTCCCTACTTGGGGGGGCAATCAGCCCCAGCATTTT. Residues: CSVPTWGGNQPQHF.

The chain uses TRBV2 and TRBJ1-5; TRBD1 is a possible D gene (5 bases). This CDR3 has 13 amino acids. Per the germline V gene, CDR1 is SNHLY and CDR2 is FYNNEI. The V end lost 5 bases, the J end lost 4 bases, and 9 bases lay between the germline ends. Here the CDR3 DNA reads TGTGCCAGCAGTTTCGGGGGAAATCAGCCCCAGCATTTT. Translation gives CASSFGGNQPQHF.

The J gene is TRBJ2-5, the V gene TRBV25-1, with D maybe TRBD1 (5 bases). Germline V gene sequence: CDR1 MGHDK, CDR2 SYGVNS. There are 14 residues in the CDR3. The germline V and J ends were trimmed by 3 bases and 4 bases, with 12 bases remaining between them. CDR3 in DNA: TGTGCCAGCAGTGAGCAGGGTTACAGAGAGACCCAGTACTTC. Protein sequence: CASSEQGYRETQYF.

In DNA form, the CDR3 reads TGTGCCAGCAGTTTTACCAATTCACCCCTCCACTTT. This codes for CASSFTNSPLHF. The V and J genes are TRBV27 and TRBJ1-6; D is unclear. Looked up from germline, CDR1 is MNHEY and CDR2 is SMNVEV (reference sequence). The CDR3 has 12 amino acids. The V end lost 3 bases, the J end lost 7 bases, and 4 bases lay between the germline ends.

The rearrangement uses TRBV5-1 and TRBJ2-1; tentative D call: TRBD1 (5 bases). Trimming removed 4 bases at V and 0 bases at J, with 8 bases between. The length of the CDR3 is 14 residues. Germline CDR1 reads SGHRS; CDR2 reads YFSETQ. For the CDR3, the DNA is TGCGCCAGCAGCCCAGGGTACTCCTACAATGAGCAGTTCTTC. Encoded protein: CASSPGYSYNEQFF.

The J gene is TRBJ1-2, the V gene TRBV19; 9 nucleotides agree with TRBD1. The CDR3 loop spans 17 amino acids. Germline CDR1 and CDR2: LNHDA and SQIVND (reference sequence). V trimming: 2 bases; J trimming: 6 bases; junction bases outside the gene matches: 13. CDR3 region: CASSILGTGTQDDGYTF. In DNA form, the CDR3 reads TGTGCCAGTAGTATATTAGGGACAGGGACCCAGGATGATGGCTACACCTTC.

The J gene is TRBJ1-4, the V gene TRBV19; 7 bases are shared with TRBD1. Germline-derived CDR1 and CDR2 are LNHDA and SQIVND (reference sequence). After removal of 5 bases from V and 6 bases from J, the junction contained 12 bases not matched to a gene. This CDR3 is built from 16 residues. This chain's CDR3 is CASSPGGRQGDEKLFF. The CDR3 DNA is TGTGCCAGTAGTCCCGGGGGCCGGCAGGGGGATGAAAAACTGTTTTTT.

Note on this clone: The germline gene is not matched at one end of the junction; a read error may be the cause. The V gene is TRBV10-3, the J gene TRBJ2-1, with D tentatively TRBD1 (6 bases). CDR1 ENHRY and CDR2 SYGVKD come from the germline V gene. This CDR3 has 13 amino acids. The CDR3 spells CASSYLRGNEQFF. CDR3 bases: TGTGCCAGCAGTTACTTGAGGGGGAATGAGCAGTTCTTC.

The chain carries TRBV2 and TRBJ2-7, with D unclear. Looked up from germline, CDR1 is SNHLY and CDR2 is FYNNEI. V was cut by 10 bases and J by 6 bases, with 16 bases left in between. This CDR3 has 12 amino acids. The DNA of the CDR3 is TGTGCCACCTCCTCATCCGGGCCCGAGCAGTACTTC. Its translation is CATSSSGPEQYF. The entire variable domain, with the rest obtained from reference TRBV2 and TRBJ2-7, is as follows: EPEVTQTPSHQVTQMGQEVILRCVPISNHLYFYWYRQILGQKVEFLVSFYNNEISEKSEIFDDQFSVERPDGSNFTLKIRSTKLEDSAMYFCATSSSGPEQYFGPGTRLTVT.

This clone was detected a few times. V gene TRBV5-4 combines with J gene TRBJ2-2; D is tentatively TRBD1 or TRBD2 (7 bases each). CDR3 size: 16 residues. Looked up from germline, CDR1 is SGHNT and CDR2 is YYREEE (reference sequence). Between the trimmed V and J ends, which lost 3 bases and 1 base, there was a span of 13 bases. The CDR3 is CASSSSRGGNTGELFF. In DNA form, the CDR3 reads TGTGCCAGCAGCTCAAGCAGGGGGGGGAACACCGGGGAGCTGTTTTTT.

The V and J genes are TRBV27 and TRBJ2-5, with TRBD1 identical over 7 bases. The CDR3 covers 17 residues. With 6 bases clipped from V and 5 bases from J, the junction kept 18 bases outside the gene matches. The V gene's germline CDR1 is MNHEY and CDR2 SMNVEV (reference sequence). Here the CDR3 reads CASSNLGTDRAGETQYF. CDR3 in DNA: TGTGCCAGCAGCAACCTGGGGACAGATAGGGCTGGGGAGACCCAGTACTTC.

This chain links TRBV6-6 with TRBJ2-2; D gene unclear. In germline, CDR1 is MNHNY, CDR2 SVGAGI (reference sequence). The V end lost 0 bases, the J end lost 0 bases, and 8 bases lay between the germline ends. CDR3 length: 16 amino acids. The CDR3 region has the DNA TGTGCCAGCAGTTACTCTTTGGCAGCGAACACCGGGGAGCTGTTTTTT. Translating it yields CASSYSLAANTGELFF.

The chain's CDR3 is CASSLGLAGGHEQYF. The DNA of the CDR3 is TGCGCCAGCAGCCTGGGACTAGCGGGAGGGCACGAGCAGTACTTC. The chain has TRBV5-1 and TRBJ2-7, with 16 bases aligning to TRBD2. Germline CDR1 and CDR2: SGHRS and YFSETQ. CDR3 length equals 15 residues. The junction had 3 bases not matched to a gene; V was cut back by 4 bases and J by 5 bases.

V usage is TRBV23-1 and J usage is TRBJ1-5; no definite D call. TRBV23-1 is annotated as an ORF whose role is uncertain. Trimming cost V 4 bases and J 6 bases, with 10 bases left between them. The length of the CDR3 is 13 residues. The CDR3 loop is CASSPLGSQPQHF. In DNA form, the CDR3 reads TGCGCCAGCAGTCCCCTAGGTTCTCAGCCCCAGCATTTT.

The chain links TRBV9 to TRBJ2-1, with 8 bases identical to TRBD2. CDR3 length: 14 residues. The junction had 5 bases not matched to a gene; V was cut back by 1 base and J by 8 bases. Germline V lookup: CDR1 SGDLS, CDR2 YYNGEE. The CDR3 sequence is CASSVSGGIHEQFF. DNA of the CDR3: TGTGCCAGCAGCGTAAGCGGGGGTATCCATGAGCAGTTCTTC.

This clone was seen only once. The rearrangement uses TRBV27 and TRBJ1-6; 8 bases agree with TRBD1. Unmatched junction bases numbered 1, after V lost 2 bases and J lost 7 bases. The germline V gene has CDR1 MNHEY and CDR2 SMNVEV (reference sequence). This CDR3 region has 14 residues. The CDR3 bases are TGTGCCAGCAGTTTAGGACAGGGCAATTCACCCCTCCACTTT. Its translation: CASSLGQGNSPLHF.

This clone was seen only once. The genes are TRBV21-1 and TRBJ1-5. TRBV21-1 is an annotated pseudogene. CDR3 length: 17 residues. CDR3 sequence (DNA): TGTGCCAGCACCTTGAGAAAGAGGGCGCTTCGAAATCAGCCCCAGCATTTT. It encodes CASTLRKRALRNQPQHF.

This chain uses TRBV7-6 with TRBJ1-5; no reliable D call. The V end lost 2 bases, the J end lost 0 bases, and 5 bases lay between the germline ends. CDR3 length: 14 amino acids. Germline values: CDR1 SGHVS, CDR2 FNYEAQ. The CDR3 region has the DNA TGTGCCAGCAGCTTAACCCCTAGCAATCAGCCCCAGCATTTT. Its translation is CASSLTPSNQPQHF.

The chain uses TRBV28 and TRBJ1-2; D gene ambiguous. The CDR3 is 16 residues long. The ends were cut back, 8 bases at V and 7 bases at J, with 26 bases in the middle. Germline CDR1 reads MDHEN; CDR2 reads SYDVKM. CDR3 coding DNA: TGTGCCAGCGCCGAACCGGGGTCCCGGGGAGTTGCTGGCTACACCTTC. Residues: CASAEPGSRGVAGYTF.

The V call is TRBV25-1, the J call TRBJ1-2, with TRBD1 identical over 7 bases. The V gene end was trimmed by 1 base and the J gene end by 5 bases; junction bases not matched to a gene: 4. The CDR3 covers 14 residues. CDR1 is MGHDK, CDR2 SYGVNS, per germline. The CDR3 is CASSESGTDYGYTF. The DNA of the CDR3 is TGTGCCAGCAGTGAATCCGGGACAGATTATGGCTACACCTTC.

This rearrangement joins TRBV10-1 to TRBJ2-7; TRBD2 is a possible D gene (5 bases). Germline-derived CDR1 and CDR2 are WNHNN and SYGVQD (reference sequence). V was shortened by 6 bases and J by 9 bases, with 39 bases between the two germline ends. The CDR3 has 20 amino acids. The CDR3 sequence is CASRTRTEPLLERLLLGQYF. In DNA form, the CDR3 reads TGCGCCAGCAGAACACGGACCGAACCACTCCTGGAGCGGCTTTTACTCGGGCAGTACTTC.

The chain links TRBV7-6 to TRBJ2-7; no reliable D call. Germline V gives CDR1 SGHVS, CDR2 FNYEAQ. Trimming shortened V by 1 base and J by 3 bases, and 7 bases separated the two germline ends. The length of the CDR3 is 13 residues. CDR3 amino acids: CASSLGPGYEQYF. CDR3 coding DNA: TGTGCCAGCAGCTTAGGACCGGGCTACGAGCAGTACTTC.

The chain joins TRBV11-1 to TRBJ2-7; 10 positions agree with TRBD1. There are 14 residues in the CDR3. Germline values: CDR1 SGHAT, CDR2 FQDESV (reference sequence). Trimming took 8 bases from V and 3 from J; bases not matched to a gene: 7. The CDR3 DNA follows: TGTGCCAGCTCCCGGGACAGGGGTTTCTACGAGCAGTACTTC. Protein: CASSRDRGFYEQYF.

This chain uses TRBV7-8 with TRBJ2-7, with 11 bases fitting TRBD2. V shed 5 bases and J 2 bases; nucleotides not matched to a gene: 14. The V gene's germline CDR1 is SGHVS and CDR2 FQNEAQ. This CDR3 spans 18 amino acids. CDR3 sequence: CASSLSGGAVQLAYEQYF. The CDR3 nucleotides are TGTGCCAGCAGCCTTAGCGGGGGGGCCGTTCAGTTAGCCTACGAGCAGTACTTC.